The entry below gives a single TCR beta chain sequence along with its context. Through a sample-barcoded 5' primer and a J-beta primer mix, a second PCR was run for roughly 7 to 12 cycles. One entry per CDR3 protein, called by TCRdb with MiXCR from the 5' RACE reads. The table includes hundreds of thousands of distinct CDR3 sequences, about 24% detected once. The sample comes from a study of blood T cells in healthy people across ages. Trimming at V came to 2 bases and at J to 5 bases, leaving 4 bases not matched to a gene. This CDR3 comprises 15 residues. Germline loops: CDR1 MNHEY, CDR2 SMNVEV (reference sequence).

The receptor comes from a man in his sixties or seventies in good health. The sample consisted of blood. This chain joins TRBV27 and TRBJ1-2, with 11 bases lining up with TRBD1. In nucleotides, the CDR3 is TGTGCCAGCAGTTTACTAGGACAGGGGGCATATGGCTACACCTTC. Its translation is CASSLLGQGAYGYTF.